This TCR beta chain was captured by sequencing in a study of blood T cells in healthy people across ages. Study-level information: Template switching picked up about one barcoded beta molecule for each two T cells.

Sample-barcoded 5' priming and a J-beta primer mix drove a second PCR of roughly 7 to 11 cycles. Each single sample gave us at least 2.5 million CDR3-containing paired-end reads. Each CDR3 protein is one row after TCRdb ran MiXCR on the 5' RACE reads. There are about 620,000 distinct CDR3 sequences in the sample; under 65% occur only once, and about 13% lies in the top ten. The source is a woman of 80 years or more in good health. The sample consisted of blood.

The DNA of the CDR3 is TGCGCCAGCAGCCAAGAGTTGGGAGTTTCGTGGTATGGCTACACCTTC. It codes for CASSQELGVSWYGYTF. This sequence joins TRBV5-1 and TRBJ1-2; D gene ambiguous. Germline V gives CDR1 SGHRS, CDR2 YFSETQ. V was pared by 4 bases and J by 5 bases, with 21 bases between. The CDR3 sequence is 16 residues long.